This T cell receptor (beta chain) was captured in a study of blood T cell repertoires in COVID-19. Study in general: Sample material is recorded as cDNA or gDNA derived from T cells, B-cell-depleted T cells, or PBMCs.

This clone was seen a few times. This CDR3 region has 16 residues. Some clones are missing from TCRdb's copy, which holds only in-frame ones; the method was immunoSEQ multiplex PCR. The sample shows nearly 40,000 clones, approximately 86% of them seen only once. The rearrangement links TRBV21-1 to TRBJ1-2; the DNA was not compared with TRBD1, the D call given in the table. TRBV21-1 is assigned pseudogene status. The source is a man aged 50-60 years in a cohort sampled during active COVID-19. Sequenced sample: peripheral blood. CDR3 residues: CASSGPDRGANYGYTF. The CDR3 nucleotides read TGTGCCAGCAGCGGACCTGACAGGGGAGCTAACTATGGCTACACCTTC.